What follows describes a single T cell receptor (beta chain). This CDR3 contains 13 residues. V was shortened by 5 bases and J by 6 bases, with 10 bases between the two germline ends. CDR1 and CDR2 (germline): MNHEY, SMNVEV (reference sequence). Both 60 Vbeta primers and 13 Jbeta primers went into the PCR. TCRdb keeps only in-frame clones here, not all; method: immunoSEQ multiplex PCR. The profile shows about 170,000 clones, about 79% of them singletons. The entry originates in a study of cytomegalovirus exposure and HLA in healthy donors. J is TRBJ2-2 and V is TRBV27; TRBD1 is a possible D gene (6 bases). This clonotype was sampled from a female donor in good health and CMV-seronegative. Sequencing was performed on PBMCs. CDR3 coding DNA: TGTGCCAGCAGTATCAACAGGGCCGGGGAGCTGTTTTTT. It yields the protein CASSINRAGELFF.